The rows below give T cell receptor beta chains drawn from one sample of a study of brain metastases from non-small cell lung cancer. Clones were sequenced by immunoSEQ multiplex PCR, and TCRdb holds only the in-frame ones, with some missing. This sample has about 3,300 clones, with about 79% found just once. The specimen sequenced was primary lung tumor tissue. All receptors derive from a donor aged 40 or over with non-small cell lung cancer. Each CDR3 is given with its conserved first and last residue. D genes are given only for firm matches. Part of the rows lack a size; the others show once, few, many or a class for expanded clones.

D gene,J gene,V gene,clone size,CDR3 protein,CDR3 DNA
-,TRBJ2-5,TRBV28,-,CASGTLVETQYF,TGTGCCAGCGGGACTCTGGTTGAGACCCAGTACTTC
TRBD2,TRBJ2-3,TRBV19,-,CASSGLAGIDTQYF,TGTGCCAGTAGTGGGCTAGCGGGCATAGATACGCAGTATTTT
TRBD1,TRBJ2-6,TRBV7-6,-,CASSAGTGNSGANVLTF,TGTGCCAGCAGCGCCGGGACAGGGAATTCTGGGGCCAACGTCCTGACTTTC
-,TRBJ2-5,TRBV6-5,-,CASSYLVGETQYF,TGTGCCAGCAGTTACTTAGTGGGAGAGACCCAGTACTTC
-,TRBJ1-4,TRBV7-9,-,CASSPTGWYNEKLFF,TGTGCCAGCAGCCCGACAGGATGGTATAATGAAAAACTGTTTTTT
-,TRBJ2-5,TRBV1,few,CTSSGLAGGGTQYF,TGCACCAGCAGTGGACTAGCGGGGGGTGGGACCCAGTACTTC
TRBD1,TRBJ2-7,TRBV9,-,CASSPGQGVAGLSPYEQYF,TGTGCCAGCAGCCCCGGGCAGGGGGTGGCCGGCCTTTCCCCCTACGAGCAGTACTTC
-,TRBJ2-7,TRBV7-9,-,CASSTSSYEQYF,TGTGCCAGCAGCACATCCTCCTACGAGCAGTACTTC
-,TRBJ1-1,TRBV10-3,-,CAISGEPLMNTKAFF,TGTGCCATCAGTGGGGAACCACTCATGAACACTAAAGCTTTCTTT
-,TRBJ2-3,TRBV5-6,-,CASSLGTGTDTQYF,TGTGCCAGCAGCTTGGGGACCGGCACAGATACGCAGTATTTT